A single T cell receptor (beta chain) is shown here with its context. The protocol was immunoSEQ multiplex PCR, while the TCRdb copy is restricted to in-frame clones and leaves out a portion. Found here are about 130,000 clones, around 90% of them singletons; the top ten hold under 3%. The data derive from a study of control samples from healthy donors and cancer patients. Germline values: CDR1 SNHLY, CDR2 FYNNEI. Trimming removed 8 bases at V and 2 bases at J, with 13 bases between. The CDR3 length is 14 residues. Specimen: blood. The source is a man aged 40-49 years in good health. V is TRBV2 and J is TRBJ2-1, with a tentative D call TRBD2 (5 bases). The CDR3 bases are TGTGCCAGCTCGGCGGGCCCCACCTACAATGAGCAGTTCTTC. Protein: CASSAGPTYNEQFF.